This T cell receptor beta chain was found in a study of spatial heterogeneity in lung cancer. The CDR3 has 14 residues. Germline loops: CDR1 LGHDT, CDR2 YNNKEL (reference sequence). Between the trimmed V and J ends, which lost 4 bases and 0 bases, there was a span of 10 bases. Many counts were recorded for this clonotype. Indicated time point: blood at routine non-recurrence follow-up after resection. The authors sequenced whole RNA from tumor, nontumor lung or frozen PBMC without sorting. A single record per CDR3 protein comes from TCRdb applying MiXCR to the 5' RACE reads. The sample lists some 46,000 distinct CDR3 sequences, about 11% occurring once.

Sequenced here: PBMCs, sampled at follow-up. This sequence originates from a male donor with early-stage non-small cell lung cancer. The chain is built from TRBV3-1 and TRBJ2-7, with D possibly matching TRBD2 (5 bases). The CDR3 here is CASSPRRASYEQYF. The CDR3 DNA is TGTGCCAGCAGCCCCCGGCGGGCCTCCTACGAGCAGTACTTC.